The clone carrying this T cell receptor beta chain came up a few times. Its target is unknown. The sample comes from a study of T cell repertoires in cytomegalovirus infection. Study summary: Public TCR beta signatures marked donors with CMV infection and the matching HLA.

Looked up from germline, CDR1 is SGHVS and CDR2 is FNYEAQ. Trimming removed 5 bases from V and 3 bases from J, with 11 bases in between. There are 13 residues in the CDR3. TCRdb ran MiXCR on the reads and lists one entry per CDR3 protein. The sample holds 200,000 to 250,000 distinct CDR3 sequences, 35% to 45% seen once. The sample consisted of CD8+ T cells from cultured PBMCs, taken from culture after CMV antigen stimulation. The chain employs TRBV7-6 and TRBJ2-7; D ambiguous. This clonotype originated in a human donor in good health (CMV status not recorded). Some clones in this sample may be carry-over from other donors' samples. This CDR3 reads CASSLDSRYEQYF. Here the CDR3 DNA reads TGTGCCAGCAGCCTTGACTCTCGCTACGAGCAGTACTTC.